This T cell receptor (beta chain) was sequenced during a study of blood T cell repertoires in COVID-19. Study at large: The samples span acute and convalescent COVID-19 from the United States, Italy and Spain. Sample material is recorded as cDNA or gDNA derived from T cells, B-cell-depleted T cells, or PBMCs.

Germline V CDR1 and CDR2: MNHEY, SVGAGI. V shed 2 bases, J shed 5 bases, and the junction held 5 bases outside the gene matches. CDR3 length equals 15 residues. Clones were read by immunoSEQ multiplex PCR, and TCRdb kept only the in-frame ones, dropping some. The sample carries 200,000 to 300,000 clones, about 85% recorded once. The sample was peripheral blood. This receptor was taken from a woman in her sixties or seventies with active or convalescent COVID-19. The chain couples TRBV6-5 to TRBJ2-5; TRBD2 matches 10 bases. CDR3 nucleotide sequence: TGTGCCAGCAGTTACGAGCGGGGGGGCCAGGAGACCCAGTACTTC. Residues: CASSYERGGQETQYF.